These T cell receptor beta chains were read from a single sample in a study of T cell responses to AZD1222 COVID-19 vaccine. Produced via immunoSEQ multiplex PCR; TCRdb's table is partial and in-frame only. The data hold about 120,000 clones, with 88% observed a single time. Specimen: peripheral blood, collected 28 days after the second AZD1222 dose. The receptor set was obtained from an adult who received the AZD1222 COVID-19 vaccine. The CDR3 runs from the conserved cysteine through the conserved F or W. D genes are given only for firm matches. Clone size is stated in some rows and not others, as once, few, many or a class when expanded.

cdr3_aa cdr3_nt d_call j_call v_call clone_size
CASSQGLREYNNQPQHF TGTGCCAGCAGCCAAGGATTGAGGGAATACAACAATCAGCCCCAGCATTTT . TRBJ1-5 TRBV3-1/TRBV3-2 once
CASSFVPFAGGPDTQYF TGTGCCAGCAGCTTTGTACCCTTTGCGGGAGGGCCAGATACGCAGTATTTT . TRBJ2-3 TRBV12-1 .
CASSQGATGTSGNTIYF TGCGCCAGCAGCCAAGGGGCTACAGGGACCTCTGGAAACACCATATATTTT . TRBJ1-3 TRBV4-3 .
CASSFDRYTEAFF TGTGCCAGCAGCTTCGACAGATACACTGAAGCTTTCTTT . TRBJ1-1 TRBV7-3 .
CASSLGGSGSTEAFF TGTGCCAGCAGCTTGGGAGGTAGTGGCAGCACTGAAGCTTTCTTT . TRBJ1-1 TRBV7-2 .
CSASTQSGTEAFF TGCAGTGCTAGTACTCAGAGTGGTACTGAAGCTTTCTTT . TRBJ1-1 TRBV20-1 .
CASSPIPSGRLLSTDTQYF TGTGCCAGCTCACCGATACCTAGCGGGAGACTCCTTAGCACAGATACGCAGTATTTT TRBD2 TRBJ2-3 TRBV18 few
CASSLVGAGSYNEQFF TGTGCCAGCAGCTTGGTCGGGGCGGGGTCCTACAATGAGCAGTTCTTC . TRBJ2-1 TRBV5-6 .
CASRDTGLNTEAFF TGTGCCAGCAGGGATACAGGGCTGAACACTGAAGCTTTCTTT . TRBJ1-1 TRBV6-5 .
CASSLEGSSEPQHF TGTGCCAGCAGCTTAGAGGGCAGCTCTGAGCCCCAGCATTTT . TRBJ1-5 TRBV7-2 once
CAISASGSLSYEQYF TGTGCCATCAGTGCTAGCGGGAGTCTTTCCTACGAGCAGTACTTC TRBD2 TRBJ2-7 TRBV10-3 .
CASSVFSGEQFF TGTGCCAGCTCAGTTTTCTCGGGTGAGCAGTTCTTC . TRBJ2-1 TRBV18 .
CASSQEKGWKQETQYF TGCGCCAGCAGCCAAGAAAAGGGTTGGAAGCAAGAGACCCAGTACTTC . TRBJ2-5 TRBV4-1 few
CASSPGDTEAFF TGTGCCAGCAGCCCGGGGGACACTGAAGCTTTCTTT . TRBJ1-1 TRBV5-6 .
CASSLEGTRDTGELFF TGTGCCAGCAGCTTAGAAGGGACTAGAGACACCGGGGAGCTGTTTTTT TRBD2 TRBJ2-2 TRBV7-2 .
CASSQDFWRGQETQYF . . TRBJ2-5 TRBV3-1/TRBV3-2 .
CASSSARLEFSNTGELFF TGTGCCAGCAGTTCAGCCCGACTAGAGTTCTCGAACACCGGGGAGCTGTTTTTT . TRBJ2-2 TRBV27 .
CASSLSVGQPQHF TGTGCCAGCAGTTTGAGTGTAGGTCAGCCCCAGCATTTT . TRBJ1-5 TRBV6-5 .
CASSLSAGNTIYF TGTGCCAGCAGCTTATCTGCCGGAAACACCATATATTTT . TRBJ1-3 TRBV7-6 .
CASSPSGQVSSGANVLTF TGTGCCAGCAGCCCTTCGGGACAGGTGTCCTCTGGGGCCAACGTCCTGACTTTC TRBD1 TRBJ2-6 TRBV7-7 .
CASSQRTGGHTEAFF TGTGCCAGCAGTCAAAGGACAGGGGGGCACACTGAAGCTTTCTTT TRBD1 TRBJ1-1 TRBV14 .
CASSFARGLSYYGYTF TGTGCCAGCAGTTTCGCCAGGGGGCTATCTTACTATGGCTACACCTTC TRBD1 TRBJ1-2 TRBV28 .
CASSLTGGSNTEAFF TGTGCCAGCAGCTTAACAGGGGGGTCGAACACTGAAGCTTTCTTT . TRBJ1-1 TRBV7-3 .
CASSYSRGRNYGYTF TGTGCCAGCAGTTACAGCAGAGGGAGAAACTATGGCTACACCTTC . TRBJ1-2 TRBV27 few
CASSPGRGSGEQYF TGTGCCAGCAGCCCGGGTCGGGGTAGCGGGGAGCAGTACTTC TRBD2 TRBJ2-7 TRBV11-3 .
CASSQGSGEQFF TGTGCCAGCAGCCAAGGCTCCGGGGAGCAGTTCTTC . TRBJ2-1 TRBV3-1/TRBV3-2 once
CSVEHNEQFF TGCAGCGTTGAACACAATGAGCAGTTCTTC . TRBJ2-1 TRBV29-1 .
CASSLRAGQTYEQYF TGTGCCAGCAGTTTAAGGGCGGGGCAAACCTACGAGCAGTACTTC . TRBJ2-7 TRBV27 .
CASSYSGERVF TGTGCCAGCAGTTACTCGGGGGAGCGGGTTTTT . TRBJ2-3 TRBV6-5 .
CASSLDRLFQETQYF TGTGCCAGCAGCTTAGACAGGCTCTTCCAAGAGACCCAGTACTTC . TRBJ2-5 TRBV7-9 .
CAWSFGDHRGPTGNTIYF TGTGCCTGGAGTTTTGGTGACCACAGGGGTCCAACTGGAAACACCATATATTTT TRBD1 TRBJ1-3 TRBV30 .